This TCR beta chain emerged from a study of technical replicates of blood from a few donors. Germline loops: CDR1 SGHTA, CDR2 FQGTGA. The CDR3 covers 16 residues. V lost 2 bases and J lost 4; bases outside the gene matches: 4. Sequencing used immunoSEQ multiplex PCR; TCRdb keeps in-frame clones, though not all of them. There are more than 65,000 clones in the sample; around 97% occur only once, and roughly 0.3% lies in the top ten. Sequencing was carried out using T cells isolated from PBMCs. This rearrangement joins TRBV7-3 to TRBJ2-7; 14 bases map to TRBD2. The TCR was taken from a human donor in good health. The CDR3 sequence is CASSLLRLAGGYEQYF. CDR3 DNA sequence: TGTGCCAGCAGCTTATTAAGACTAGCGGGAGGGTACGAGCAGTACTTC. The full variable domain, in which reference TRBV7-3 and TRBJ2-7 provide the parts outside the CDR3, is GAGVSQTPSNKVTEKGKYVELRCDPISGHTALYWYRQSLGQGPEFLIYFQGTGAADDSGLPNDRFFAVRPEGSVSTLKIQRTERGDSAVYLCASSLLRLAGGYEQYFGPGTRLTVT.